This T cell receptor beta chain was observed in a study of T cell changes during pregnancy in multiple sclerosis. The V gene's germline CDR1 is SGDLS and CDR2 YYNGEE. V lost 2 bases and J lost 14; bases outside the gene matches: 13. This CDR3 contains 15 residues. Libraries were prepared by immunoSEQ multiplex PCR; TCRdb keeps only in-frame clonotypes and omits some of them. The repertoire holds some 90,000 clones, with about nine tenths as singletons. This specimen consisted of peripheral blood, obtained after pregnancy. The chain carries TRBV9 and TRBJ1-6; 7 positions agree with TRBD1. This sequence was found in a female donor in good health, enrolled as a control in a pregnancy study. The CDR3 region is CASSVTGSQRSALHF. The CDR3 coding sequence is TGTGCCAGCAGCGTGACAGGGTCCCAGCGTTCGGCCCTCCACTTT.